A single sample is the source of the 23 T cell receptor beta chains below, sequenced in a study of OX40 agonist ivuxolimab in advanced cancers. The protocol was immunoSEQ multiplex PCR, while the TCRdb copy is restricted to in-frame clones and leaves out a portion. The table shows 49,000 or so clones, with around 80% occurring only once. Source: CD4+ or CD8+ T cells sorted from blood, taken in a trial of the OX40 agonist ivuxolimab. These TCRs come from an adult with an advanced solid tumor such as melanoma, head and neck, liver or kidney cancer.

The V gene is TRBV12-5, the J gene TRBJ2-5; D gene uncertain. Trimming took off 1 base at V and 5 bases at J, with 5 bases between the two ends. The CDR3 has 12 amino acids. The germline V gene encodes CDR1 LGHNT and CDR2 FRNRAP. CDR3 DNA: TGTGCTAGTGGTTTGGAGGGTGAGACCCAGTACTTC. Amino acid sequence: CASGLEGETQYF. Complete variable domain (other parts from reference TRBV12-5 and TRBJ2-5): DARVTQTPRHKVTEMGQEVTMRCQPILGHNTVFWYRQTMMQGLELLAYFRNRAPLDDSGMPKDRFSAEMPDATLATLKIQPSEPRDSAVYFCASGLEGETQYFGPGTRLLVL.

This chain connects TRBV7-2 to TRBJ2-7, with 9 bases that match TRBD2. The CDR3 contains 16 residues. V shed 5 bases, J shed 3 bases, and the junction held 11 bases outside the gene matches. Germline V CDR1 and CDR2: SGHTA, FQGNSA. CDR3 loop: CASSPRGGVAGYEQYF. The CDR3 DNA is TGTGCCAGCAGCCCGCGGGGGGGGGTAGCAGGCTACGAGCAGTACTTC.

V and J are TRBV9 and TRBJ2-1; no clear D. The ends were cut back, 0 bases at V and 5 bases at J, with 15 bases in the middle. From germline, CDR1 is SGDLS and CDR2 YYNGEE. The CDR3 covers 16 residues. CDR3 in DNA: TGTGCCAGCAGCGTAGACGAGCCCTCCCGGAACAATGAGCAGTTCTTC. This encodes CASSVDEPSRNNEQFF.

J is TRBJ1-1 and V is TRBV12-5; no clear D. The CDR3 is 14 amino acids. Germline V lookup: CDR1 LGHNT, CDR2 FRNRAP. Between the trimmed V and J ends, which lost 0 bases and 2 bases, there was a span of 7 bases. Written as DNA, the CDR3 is TGTGCTAGTGGTTTGGTAGGCATTAACACTGAAGCTTTCTTT. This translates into CASGLVGINTEAFF.

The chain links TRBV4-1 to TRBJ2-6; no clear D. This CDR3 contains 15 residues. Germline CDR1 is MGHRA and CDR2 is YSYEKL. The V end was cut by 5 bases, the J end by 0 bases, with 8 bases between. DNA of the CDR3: TGCGCCAGCAGCACCGTCGGCTCTGGGGCCAACGTCCTGACTTTC. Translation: CASSTVGSGANVLTF.

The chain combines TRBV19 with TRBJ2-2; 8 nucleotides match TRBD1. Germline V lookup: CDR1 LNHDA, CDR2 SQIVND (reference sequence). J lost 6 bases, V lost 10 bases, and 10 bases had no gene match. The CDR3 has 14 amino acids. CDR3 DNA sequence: TGTGCCACTCAGGGGGCATCGAGGTCCGGGGAGCTGTTTTTT. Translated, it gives CATQGASRSGELFF.

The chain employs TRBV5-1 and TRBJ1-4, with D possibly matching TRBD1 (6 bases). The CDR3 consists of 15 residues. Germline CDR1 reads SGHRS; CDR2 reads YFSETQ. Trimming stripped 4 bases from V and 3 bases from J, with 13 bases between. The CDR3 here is CASSLDGTSNEKLFF. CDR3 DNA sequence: TGCGCCAGCAGCCTCGACGGGACATCTAATGAAAAACTGTTTTTT.

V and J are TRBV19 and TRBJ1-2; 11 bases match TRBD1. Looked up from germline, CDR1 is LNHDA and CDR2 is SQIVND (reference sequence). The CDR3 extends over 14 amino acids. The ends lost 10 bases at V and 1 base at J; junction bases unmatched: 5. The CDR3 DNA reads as TGTGCCACCACGGACAGGGGGCATAACTATGGCTACACCTTC. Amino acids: CATTDRGHNYGYTF.

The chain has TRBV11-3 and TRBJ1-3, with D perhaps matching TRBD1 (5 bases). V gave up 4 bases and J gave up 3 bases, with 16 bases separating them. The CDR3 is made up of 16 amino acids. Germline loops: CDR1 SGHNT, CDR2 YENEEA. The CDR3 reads CASSSSQGEDGNTIYF. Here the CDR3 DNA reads TGTGCCAGCAGCTCAAGTCAGGGAGAAGATGGAAACACCATATATTTT.

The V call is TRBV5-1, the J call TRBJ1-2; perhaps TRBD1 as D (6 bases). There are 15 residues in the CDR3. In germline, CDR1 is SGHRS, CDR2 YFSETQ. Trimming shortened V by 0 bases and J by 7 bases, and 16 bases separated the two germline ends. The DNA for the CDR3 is TGCGCCAGCAGCTTGGCTCCAGGGGCGGAAGGTGGCTACACCTTC. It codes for CASSLAPGAEGGYTF. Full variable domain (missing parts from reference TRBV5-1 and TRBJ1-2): KAGVTQTPRYLIKTRGQQVTLSCSPISGHRSVSWYQQTPGQGLQFLFEYFSETQRNKGNFPGRFSGRQFSNSRSEMNVSTLELGDSALYLCASSLAPGAEGGYTFGSGTRLTVV.

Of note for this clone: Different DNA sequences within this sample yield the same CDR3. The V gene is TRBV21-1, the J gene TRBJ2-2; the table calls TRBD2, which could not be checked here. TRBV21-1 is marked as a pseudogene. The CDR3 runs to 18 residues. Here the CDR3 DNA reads TGTGCCAGCCGCGTCCGGGGTTGGACTAGCGGACGTGCCGGGGAGCTGTTTTTT. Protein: CASRVRGWTSGRAGELFF.

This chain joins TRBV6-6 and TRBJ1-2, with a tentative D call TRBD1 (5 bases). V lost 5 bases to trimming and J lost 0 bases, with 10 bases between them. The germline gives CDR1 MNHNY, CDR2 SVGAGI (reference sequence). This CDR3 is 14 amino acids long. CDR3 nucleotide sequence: TGTGCCAGCAGTCCCGACAGCTCTAACTATGGCTACACCTTC. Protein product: CASSPDSSNYGYTF.

The CDR3 is CASSLETARSNNEQFF. DNA of the CDR3: TGTGCCAGCAGCTTAGAGACAGCGCGGAGTAACAATGAGCAGTTCTTC. The chain recombines TRBV7-2 with TRBJ2-1, with D perhaps matching TRBD1 (5 bases). Germline loops: CDR1 SGHTA, CDR2 FQGNSA. The CDR3 extends over 16 amino acids. V lost 1 base and J 5 bases, leaving 15 bases between the germline ends.

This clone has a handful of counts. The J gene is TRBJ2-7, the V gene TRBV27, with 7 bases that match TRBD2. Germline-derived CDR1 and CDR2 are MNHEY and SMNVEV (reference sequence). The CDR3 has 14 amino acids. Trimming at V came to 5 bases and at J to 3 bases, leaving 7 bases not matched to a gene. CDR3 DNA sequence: TGTGCCAGCAGTCGAGCGGGATCAAACTACGAGCAGTACTTC. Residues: CASSRAGSNYEQYF.

The chain's CDR3 is CAISEAGGFNEQYF. CDR3 nucleotide sequence: TGTGCCATCAGTGAGGCAGGGGGTTTCAACGAGCAGTACTTC. The rearrangement uses TRBV10-3 and TRBJ2-7; the match to TRBD1 covers 7 bases. The CDR3 contains 14 residues. CDR1 is ENHRY and CDR2 is SYGVKD in the germline V gene. Trimming cost V 2 bases and J 5 bases; bases outside gene matches: 6.

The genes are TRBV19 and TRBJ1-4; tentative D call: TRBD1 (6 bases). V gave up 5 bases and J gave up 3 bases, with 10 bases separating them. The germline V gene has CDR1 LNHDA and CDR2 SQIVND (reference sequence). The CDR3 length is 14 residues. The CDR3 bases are TGTGCCAGTAGTCCTACAGGGTCTAATGAAAAACTGTTTTTT. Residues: CASSPTGSNEKLFF. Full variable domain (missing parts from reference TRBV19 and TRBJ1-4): DGGITQSPKYLFRKEGQNVTLSCEQNLNHDAMYWYRQDPGQGLRLIYYSQIVNDFQKGDIAEGYSVSREKKESFPLTVTSAQKNPTAFYLCASSPTGSNEKLFFGSGTQLSVL.

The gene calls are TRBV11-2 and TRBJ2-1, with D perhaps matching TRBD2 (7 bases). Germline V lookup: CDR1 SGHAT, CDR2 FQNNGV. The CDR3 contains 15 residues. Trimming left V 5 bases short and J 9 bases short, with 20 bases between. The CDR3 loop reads CASSIKRAGAGEQFF. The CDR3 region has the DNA TGTGCCAGCAGCATTAAAAGGGCGGGGGCAGGTGAGCAGTTCTTC.

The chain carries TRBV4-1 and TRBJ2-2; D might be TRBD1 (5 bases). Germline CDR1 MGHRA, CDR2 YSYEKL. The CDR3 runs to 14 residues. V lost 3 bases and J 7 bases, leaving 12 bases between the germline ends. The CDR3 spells CASSQTDNGGELFF. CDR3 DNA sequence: TGCGCCAGCAGCCAGACGGACAACGGCGGGGAGCTGTTTTTT.

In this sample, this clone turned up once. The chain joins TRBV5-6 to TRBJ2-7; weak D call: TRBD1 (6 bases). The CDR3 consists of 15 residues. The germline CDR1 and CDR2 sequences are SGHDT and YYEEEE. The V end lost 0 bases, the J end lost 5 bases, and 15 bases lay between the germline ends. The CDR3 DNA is TGTGCCAGCAGCTTGGTGGGGGCCGGGTTAGACGAGCAGTACTTC. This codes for CASSLVGAGLDEQYF.

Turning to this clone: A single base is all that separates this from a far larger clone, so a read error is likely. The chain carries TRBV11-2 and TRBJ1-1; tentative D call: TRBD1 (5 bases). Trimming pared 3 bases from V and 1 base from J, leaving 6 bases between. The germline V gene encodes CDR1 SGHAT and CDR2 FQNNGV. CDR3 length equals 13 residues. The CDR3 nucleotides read TGTGCCAGCAGCTTCGACAGGAACACTGAAGCTTTCTTT. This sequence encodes CASSFDRNTEAFF.

CDR3 bases: TGTGCCAGCAGCCCTTGGGCAGGGGCGAACACTGAAGCTTTCTTT. It specifies CASSPWAGANTEAFF. V usage is TRBV5-6 and J usage is TRBJ1-1; D perhaps matches TRBD1 (6 bases). Germline V gene sequence: CDR1 SGHDT, CDR2 YYEEEE. The V gene lost 4 bases and the J gene lost 1 base, with 14 bases spanning the gap. The CDR3 loop spans 15 amino acids.

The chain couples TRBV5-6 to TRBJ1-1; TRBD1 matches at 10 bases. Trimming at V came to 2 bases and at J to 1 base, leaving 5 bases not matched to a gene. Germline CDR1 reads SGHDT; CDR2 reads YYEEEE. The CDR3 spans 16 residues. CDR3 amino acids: CASSLGTGARNTEAFF. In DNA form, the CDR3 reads TGTGCCAGCAGCTTAGGGACAGGGGCCCGGAACACTGAAGCTTTCTTT.

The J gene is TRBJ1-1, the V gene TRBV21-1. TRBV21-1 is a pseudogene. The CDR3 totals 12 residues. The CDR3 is CASSRGEDEAFF. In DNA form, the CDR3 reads TGTGCCAGCAGCAGAGGGGAGGACGAAGCTTTCTTT.